Below, 23 T cell receptor beta chains from the same sample are listed, as sequenced in a study of cytomegalovirus exposure and HLA in healthy donors. Amplification used 60 Vbeta primers and 13 Jbeta primers. Data came from immunoSEQ multiplex PCR; TCRdb stores just in-frame clones and leaves some out. The sample has 200,000 or so clones; around 75% are singletons. Material: PBMCs. These receptors originate from a male donor in good health and CMV-seropositive.

The chain uses TRBV5-1 and TRBJ1-6; no clear D. V was clipped by 4 bases and J by 0 bases, with 5 bases between them. The CDR3 extends over 14 amino acids. CDR1 is SGHRS and CDR2 is YFSETQ in the germline V gene. CDR3 DNA: TGCGCCAGCAGCAGTAGCTCCTATAATTCACCCCTCCACTTT. As protein: CASSSSSYNSPLHF.

This clone came up once. The junction does not match germline at one end; this may be a read error. The V and J genes are TRBV7-9 and TRBJ1-2, with D perhaps matching TRBD1 (5 bases). The CDR3 is made up of 10 amino acids. Per germline, CDR1 SEHNR and CDR2 FQNEAQ (reference sequence). The DNA for the CDR3 is TGTTCCAGCAGCTTAGACAGAGTCACCTTC. Translated, it gives CSSSLDRVTF.

The chain combines TRBV28 with TRBJ1-5; 9 nucleotides align to TRBD1. The length of the CDR3 is 16 residues. Looked up from germline, CDR1 is MDHEN and CDR2 is SYDVKM. V trimming: 4 bases; J trimming: 4 bases; junction bases outside the gene matches: 8. The CDR3 sequence is CASSSRLTGGNQPQHF. Written as DNA, the CDR3 is TGTGCCAGCAGTTCCCGCCTGACAGGGGGGAATCAGCCCCAGCATTTT.

This rearrangement joins TRBV7-8 to TRBJ2-5; weak D call: TRBD1 (5 bases). With the DNA end fitting TRBJ2-7 better, the J assignment may be wrong. Germline CDR1 is SGHVS and CDR2 is FQNEAQ. CDR3 length: 16 amino acids. CDR3 loop: CASSALSRARKGEQYF. The DNA of the CDR3 is TGTGCCAGCAGCGCGCTTAGCAGGGCTCGAAAAGGCGAGCAGTACTTC.

The chain recombines TRBV2 with TRBJ2-7, with 7 bases lining up with TRBD1. In germline, CDR1 is SNHLY, CDR2 FYNNEI. This CDR3 has 14 residues. V lost 4 bases to trimming and J lost 4 bases; unmatched junction nucleotides: 7. CDR3: CASSGQGKGYEQYF. In DNA, the CDR3 is TGTGCCAGCAGTGGACAGGGAAAGGGTTACGAGCAGTACTTC.

V is TRBV18 and J is TRBJ2-7; 7 positions agree with TRBD1. Germline assignment: CDR1 KGHSH and CDR2 LQKENI. The CDR3 is 18 amino acids. The J segment lost 1 base and the V segment lost 6 bases, leaving 18 bases of the junction unmatched. For the CDR3, the DNA is TGTGCCAGCTCCCCCCGGGACAGCCTACCAACCACTTCCTACGAGCAGTACTTC. Amino acids: CASSPRDSLPTTSYEQYF.

This chain joins TRBV27 and TRBJ2-5, with a tentative D call TRBD1 (5 bases). Germline lookup yields CDR1 MNHEY and CDR2 SMNVEV (reference sequence). CDR3 size: 17 residues. The V gene lost 1 base and the J gene lost 1 base, with 16 bases spanning the gap. CDR3 DNA: TGTGCCAGCAGTTTATTTATGGGGCAGGGAAGCCAAGAGACCCAGTACTTC. Its translation is CASSLFMGQGSQETQYF.

This sequence joins TRBV19 and TRBJ1-1; TRBD1 matches at 7 bases. The CDR3 spans 14 residues. The trim removed 3 bases at V and 5 bases at J, leaving 6 bases unmatched. CDR1 is LNHDA, CDR2 SQIVND, per germline (reference sequence). The CDR3 spells CASSIIRGSTEAFF. DNA for the CDR3: TGTGCCAGTAGTATTATCAGGGGGTCGACTGAAGCTTTCTTT.

This clone was seen a handful of times. The chain carries TRBV4-1 and TRBJ1-5; D gene ambiguous. The V gene's germline CDR1 is MGHRA and CDR2 YSYEKL. This CDR3 comprises 13 residues. V lost 4 bases and J lost 7, with 11 bases in between. CDR3 DNA sequence: TGCGCCAGCAGCCTAGCCAAGGAGCAGCCCCAGCATTTT. Encoded protein: CASSLAKEQPQHF.

The CDR3 DNA is TGTGCCAGCTCTCGGGGGGTCTTGAACACCGGGGAGCTGTTTTTT. It specifies CASSRGVLNTGELFF. This chain links TRBV18 with TRBJ2-2, with 7 positions matching TRBD2. Germline lookup yields CDR1 KGHSH and CDR2 LQKENI. Unmatched junction bases numbered 5, after V lost 6 bases and J lost 1 base. The CDR3 covers 15 residues.

The CDR3 nucleotides read TGTGCCAGCAGTCCGGGACATCCGACCACAGATACGCAGTATTTT. This gives the protein CASSPGHPTTDTQYF. V and J are TRBV9 and TRBJ2-3; D perhaps matches TRBD1 (6 bases). This CDR3 is 15 amino acids long. Deletions cut 5 bases from V and 2 bases from J, with 15 bases between. Germline lookup yields CDR1 SGDLS and CDR2 YYNGEE.

The chain joins TRBV30 to TRBJ1-5, with TRBD1 identical over 8 bases. From germline, CDR1 is GTSNPN and CDR2 SVGIG (reference sequence). The V segment lost 4 bases and the J segment 6 bases; nucleotides outside the gene matches: 11. The CDR3 runs to 15 residues. The CDR3 DNA is TGTGCCTGGACCCCGGGCAGGGGGCTCGCTCAGCCCCAGCATTTT. Translated, it gives CAWTPGRGLAQPQHF.

The chain links TRBV19 to TRBJ1-3; D remains unclear. Deletions cut 10 bases from V and 0 bases from J, with 25 bases between. CDR3 length equals 18 residues. CDR1 LNHDA and CDR2 SQIVND come from the germline V gene (reference sequence). The DNA for the CDR3 is TGTGCCACTCGGAGGCAACAGACCGTAGCTTACTCTGGAAACACCATATATTTT. Its translation is CATRRQQTVAYSGNTIYF.

The genes are TRBV5-1 and TRBJ2-5; 8 nucleotides align to TRBD1. The end of the DNA fits TRBJ2-7 better, so the J call may be wrong. There are 14 residues in the CDR3. The germline CDR1 and CDR2 sequences are SGHRS and YFSETQ. Here the CDR3 reads CASSLAGGAYEQYF. For the CDR3, the DNA is TGCGCCAGCAGCTTGGCAGGGGGCGCTTACGAGCAGTACTTC.

This rearrangement joins TRBV7-2 to TRBJ2-7, with D unresolved. Germline loops: CDR1 SGHTA, CDR2 FQGNSA. V lost 1 base and J lost 6, with 7 bases in between. The CDR3 sequence is 12 residues long. CDR3: CASSLDTIEQYF. The CDR3 nucleotides read TGTGCCAGCAGCTTAGACACCATCGAGCAGTACTTC.

The V and J genes are TRBV4-3 and TRBJ1-1; D is ambiguous. Trimming cost V 0 bases and J 1 base, with 6 bases left between them. Germline V lookup: CDR1 LGHNA, CDR2 YSLEER. This CDR3 has 14 amino acids. CDR3 in amino acids: CASSQDMRNTEAFF. CDR3 bases: TGCGCCAGCAGCCAAGATATGCGGAACACTGAAGCTTTCTTT.

V is TRBV7-6 and J is TRBJ2-3, with 7 bases that match TRBD1. The CDR3 runs 16 residues. CDR1 is SGHVS, CDR2 FNYEAQ, per germline. V lost 3 bases and J lost 2; bases outside the gene matches: 8. CDR3 in amino acids: CASSFTKGGDTDTQYF. The DNA for the CDR3 is TGTGCCAGCAGCTTTACGAAAGGGGGCGACACAGATACGCAGTATTTT. Complete variable domain (other parts from reference TRBV7-6 and TRBJ2-3): GAGVSQSPRYKVTKRGQDVALRCDPISGHVSLYWYRQALGQGPEFLTYFNYEAQQDKSGLPNDRFSAERPEGSISTLTIQRTEQRDSAMYRCASSFTKGGDTDTQYFGPGTRLTVL.

A single count supports this clone. CDR3 sequence: CASREQGYEQYF. DNA for the CDR3: TGCGCCAGCAGGGAACAGGGTTACGAGCAGTACTTC. V usage is TRBV10-1 and J usage is TRBJ2-7, with D possibly TRBD1 on 6 matching bases. In germline, CDR1 is WNHNN, CDR2 SYGVQD (reference sequence). The length of the CDR3 is 12 residues. The V gene lost 6 bases and the J gene lost 4 bases, with 10 bases spanning the gap.

The chain recombines TRBV5-1 with TRBJ2-7, with 8 bases identical to TRBD2. With V trimmed by 3 bases and J by 2 bases, 4 bases remained unmatched. There are 14 residues in the CDR3. Germline CDR1 SGHRS, CDR2 YFSETQ. This chain's CDR3 is CASSSTSAPYEQYF. CDR3 nucleotide sequence: TGCGCCAGCAGCTCGACTAGCGCCCCCTACGAGCAGTACTTC.

This clone was seen only once. The rearrangement uses TRBV28 and TRBJ1-1; no clear D. V lost 1 base, J lost 4 bases, and 10 bases lay in between. Germline lookup yields CDR1 MDHEN and CDR2 SYDVKM. The CDR3 contains 14 residues. Written as DNA, the CDR3 is TGTGCCAGCAGTTTATTTCCGAGGAGCACTGAAGCTTTCTTT. Protein: CASSLFPRSTEAFF.

This clone was seen a single time. The gene calls are TRBV7-2 and TRBJ1-2; tentatively, D is TRBD1 (6 bases). Germline lookup yields CDR1 SGHTA and CDR2 FQGNSA. The V gene lost 4 bases and the J gene lost 5 bases, with 17 bases spanning the gap. CDR3 length: 15 residues. The CDR3: CASSYQGTSLYGYTF. For the CDR3, the DNA is TGTGCCAGCAGCTACCAGGGGACAAGTTTATATGGCTACACCTTC.

The chain joins TRBV4-2 to TRBJ2-3; D might be TRBD2 (6 bases). CDR3 size: 15 residues. V was pared by 2 bases and J by 3 bases, with 12 bases between. Germline V CDR1 and CDR2: LGHNA, YNFKEQ. The CDR3 spells CASSQRPTRTDTQYF. The DNA for the CDR3 is TGTGCCAGCAGCCAACGCCCGACTAGAACAGATACGCAGTATTTT.

The rearrangement links TRBV7-6 to TRBJ1-1; maybe TRBD1 (6 bases). The CDR3 consists of 13 residues. Germline CDR1 and CDR2: SGHVS and FNYEAQ. Deletions cut 5 bases from V and 11 bases from J, with 18 bases between. CDR3 coding DNA: TGTGCCAGCAGCGGCTACAGGGAGCGGTTTGCTTTCTTT. Translating gives CASSGYRERFAFF. The full variable domain, in which reference TRBV7-6 and TRBJ1-1 provide the parts outside the CDR3, is GAGVSQSPRYKVTKRGQDVALRCDPISGHVSLYWYRQALGQGPEFLTYFNYEAQQDKSGLPNDRFSAERPEGSISTLTIQRTEQRDSAMYRCASSGYRERFAFFGQGTRLTVV.